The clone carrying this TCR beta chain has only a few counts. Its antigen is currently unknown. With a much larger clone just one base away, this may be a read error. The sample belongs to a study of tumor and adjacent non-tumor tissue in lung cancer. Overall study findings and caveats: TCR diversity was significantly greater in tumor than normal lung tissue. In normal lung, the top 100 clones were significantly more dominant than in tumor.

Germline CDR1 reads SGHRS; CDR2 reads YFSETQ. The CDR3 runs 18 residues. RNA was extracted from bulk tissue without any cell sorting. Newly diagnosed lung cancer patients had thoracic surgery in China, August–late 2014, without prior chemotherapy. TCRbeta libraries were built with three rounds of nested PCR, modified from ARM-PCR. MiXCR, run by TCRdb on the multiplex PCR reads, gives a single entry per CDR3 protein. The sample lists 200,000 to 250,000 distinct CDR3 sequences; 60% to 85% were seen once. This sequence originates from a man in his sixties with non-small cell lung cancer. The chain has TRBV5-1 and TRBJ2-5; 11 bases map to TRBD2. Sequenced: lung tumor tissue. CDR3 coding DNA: TGCGTCAGCAGCTTGGTGTCTAGCGGGGGGACGTACCAAGAGACCCAGTACTTC. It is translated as CVSSLVSSGGTYQETQYF.